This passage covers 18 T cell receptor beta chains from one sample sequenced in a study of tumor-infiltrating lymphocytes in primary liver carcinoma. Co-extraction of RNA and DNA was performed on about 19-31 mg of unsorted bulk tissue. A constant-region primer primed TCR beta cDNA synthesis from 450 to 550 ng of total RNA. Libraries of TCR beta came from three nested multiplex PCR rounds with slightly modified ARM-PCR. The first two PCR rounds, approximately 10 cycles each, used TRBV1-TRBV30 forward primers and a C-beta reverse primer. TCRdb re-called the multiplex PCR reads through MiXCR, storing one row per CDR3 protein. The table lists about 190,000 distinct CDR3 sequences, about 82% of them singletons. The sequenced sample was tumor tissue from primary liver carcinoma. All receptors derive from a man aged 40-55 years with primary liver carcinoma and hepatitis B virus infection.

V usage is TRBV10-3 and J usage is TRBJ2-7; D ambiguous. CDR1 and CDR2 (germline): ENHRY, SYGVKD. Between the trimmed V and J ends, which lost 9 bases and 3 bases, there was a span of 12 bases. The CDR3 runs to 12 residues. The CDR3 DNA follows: TGTGCCATAGTGAGGTCCAACTACGAGCAGTACTTC. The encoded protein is CAIVRSNYEQYF.

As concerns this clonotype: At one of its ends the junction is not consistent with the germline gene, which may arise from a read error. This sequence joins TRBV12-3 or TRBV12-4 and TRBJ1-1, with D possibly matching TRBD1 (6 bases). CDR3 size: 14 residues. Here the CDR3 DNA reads TGTGCTAGCAGTCCCCACAGGGCAGGCACTGAAGCTTTCTTT. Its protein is CASSPHRAGTEAFF.

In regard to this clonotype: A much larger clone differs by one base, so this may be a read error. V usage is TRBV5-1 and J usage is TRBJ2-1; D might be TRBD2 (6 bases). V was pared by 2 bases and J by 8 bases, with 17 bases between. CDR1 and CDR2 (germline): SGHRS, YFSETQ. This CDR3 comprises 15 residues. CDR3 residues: CASSFLGGTGDEQFF. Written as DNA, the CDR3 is TGCGCCAGCAGCTTTTTAGGCGGGACGGGCGATGAGCAGTTCTTC.

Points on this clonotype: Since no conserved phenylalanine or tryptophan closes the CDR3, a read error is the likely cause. This chain's CDR3 is CASSLDLGVAQPQHI. The CDR3, as DNA: TGTGCGAGTAGCTTAGATCTGGGGGTGGCTCAGCCCCAGCATATT. V and J are TRBV11-3 and TRBJ1-5; D is possibly TRBD1 (5 bases). The germline V gene has CDR1 SGHNT and CDR2 YENEEA. The length of the CDR3 is 15 residues.

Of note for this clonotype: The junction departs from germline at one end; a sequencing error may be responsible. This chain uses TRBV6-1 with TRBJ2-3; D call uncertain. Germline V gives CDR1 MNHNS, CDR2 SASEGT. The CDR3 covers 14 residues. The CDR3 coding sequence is TGTGCCAGCAGTGATAGGTGGCCCACAGATACGCACTATTTT. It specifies CASSDRWPTDTHYF.

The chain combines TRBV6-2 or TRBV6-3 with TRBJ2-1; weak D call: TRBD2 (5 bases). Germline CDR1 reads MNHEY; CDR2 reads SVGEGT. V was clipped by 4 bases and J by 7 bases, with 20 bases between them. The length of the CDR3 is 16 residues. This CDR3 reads CASSFHRGLDQNEQFF. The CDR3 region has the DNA TGTGCCAGCAGTTTCCACCGAGGGTTGGACCAAAATGAGCAGTTCTTC.

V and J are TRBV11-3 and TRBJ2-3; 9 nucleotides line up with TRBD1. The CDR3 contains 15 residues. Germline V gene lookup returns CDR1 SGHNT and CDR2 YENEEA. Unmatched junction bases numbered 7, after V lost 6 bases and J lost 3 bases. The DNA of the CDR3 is TGTGCCAGCAGACCCGGGACAGGGTTTACAGATACGCAGTATTTT. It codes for CASRPGTGFTDTQYF.

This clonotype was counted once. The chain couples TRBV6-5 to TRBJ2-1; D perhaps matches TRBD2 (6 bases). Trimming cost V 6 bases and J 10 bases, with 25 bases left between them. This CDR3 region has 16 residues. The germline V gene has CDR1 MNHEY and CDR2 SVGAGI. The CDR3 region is CASRPEGIGRSSEQFF. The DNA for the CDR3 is TGTGCCAGCAGACCCGAGGGGATCGGGAGATCCTCGGAGCAGTTCTTC.

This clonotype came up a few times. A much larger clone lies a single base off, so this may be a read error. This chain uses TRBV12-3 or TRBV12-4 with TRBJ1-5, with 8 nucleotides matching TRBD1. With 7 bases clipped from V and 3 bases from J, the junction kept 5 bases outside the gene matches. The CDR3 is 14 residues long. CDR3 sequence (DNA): TGTGCCAGCAAGCCGACAGGGGACAATCAGCCCCAGCATTTT. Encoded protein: CASKPTGDNQPQHF.

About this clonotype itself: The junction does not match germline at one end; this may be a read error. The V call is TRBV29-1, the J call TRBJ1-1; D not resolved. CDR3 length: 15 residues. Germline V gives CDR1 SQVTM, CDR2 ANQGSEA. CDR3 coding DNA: TGCAGCGTTGCCCCTGATTGGGCAATGAACACTGAAGTTTTCTTT. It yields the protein CSVAPDWAMNTEVFF.

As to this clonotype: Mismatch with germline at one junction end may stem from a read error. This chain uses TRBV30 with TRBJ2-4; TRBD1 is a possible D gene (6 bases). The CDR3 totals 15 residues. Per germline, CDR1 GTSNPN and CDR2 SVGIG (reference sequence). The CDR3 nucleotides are TGTCCCTGGAGTAACAAGGGGGTAACCAAAAACATTCAGTACTTC. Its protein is CPWSNKGVTKNIQYF.

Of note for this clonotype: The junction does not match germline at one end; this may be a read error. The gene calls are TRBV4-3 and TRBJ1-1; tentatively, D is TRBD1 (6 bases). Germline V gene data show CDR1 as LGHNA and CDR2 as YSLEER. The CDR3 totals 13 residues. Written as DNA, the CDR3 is TGCGCCAGCATCCAAGGGGGGAACATTGAAGCTTCCTTT. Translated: CASIQGGNIEASF.

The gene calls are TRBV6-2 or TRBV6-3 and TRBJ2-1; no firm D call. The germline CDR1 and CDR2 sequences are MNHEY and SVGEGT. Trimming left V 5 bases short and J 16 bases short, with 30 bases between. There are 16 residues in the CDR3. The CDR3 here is CASSPTILSSYNERFF. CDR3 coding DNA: TGTGCCAGCAGTCCCACTATCTTAAGCTCCTACAATGAGCGATTCTTC.

The CDR3 DNA sequence: TGTGCTTGCAGCTTGAGGGAGGAGAGGACTAGCGGGCTCAGCTCCTACGAGCAGTACTTC. Amino acids: CACSLREERTSGLSSYEQYF. The chain is built from TRBV11-2 and TRBJ2-7, with 11 bases aligning to TRBD2. The CDR3 spans 20 residues. The germline V gene has CDR1 SGHAT and CDR2 FQNNGV.

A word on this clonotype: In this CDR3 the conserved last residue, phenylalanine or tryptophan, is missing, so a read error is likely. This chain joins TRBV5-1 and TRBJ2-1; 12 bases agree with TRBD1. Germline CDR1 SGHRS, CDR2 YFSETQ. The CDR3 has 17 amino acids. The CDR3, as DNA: TGCGCCAGCAGCTTGGCCGGGACAGGGGGCGGCTACAATAAGCAGTTCTTA. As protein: CASSLAGTGGGYNKQFL.

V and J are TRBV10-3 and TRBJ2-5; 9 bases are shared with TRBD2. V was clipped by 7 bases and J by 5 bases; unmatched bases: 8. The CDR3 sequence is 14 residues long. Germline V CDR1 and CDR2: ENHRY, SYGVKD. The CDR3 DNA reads TGTGCCATCATGCCAGGACTAGCGATGGAGACCCAGTACTTC. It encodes CAIMPGLAMETQYF.

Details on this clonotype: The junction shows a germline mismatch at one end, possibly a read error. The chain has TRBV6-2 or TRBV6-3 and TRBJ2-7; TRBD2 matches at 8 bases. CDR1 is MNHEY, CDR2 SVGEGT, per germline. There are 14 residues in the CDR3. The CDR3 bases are TGTGCCACCAGTCAGACCGAGACTAGCGTCGAGCAGTACTTC. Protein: CATSQTETSVEQYF.

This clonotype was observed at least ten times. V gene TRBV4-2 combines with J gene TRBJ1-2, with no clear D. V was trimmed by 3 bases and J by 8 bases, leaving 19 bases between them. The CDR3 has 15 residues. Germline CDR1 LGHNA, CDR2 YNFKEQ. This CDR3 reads CASSQEVIGVGGYTF. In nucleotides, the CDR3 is TGTGCCAGCAGCCAGGAAGTAATCGGGGTGGGCGGCTACACCTTC.